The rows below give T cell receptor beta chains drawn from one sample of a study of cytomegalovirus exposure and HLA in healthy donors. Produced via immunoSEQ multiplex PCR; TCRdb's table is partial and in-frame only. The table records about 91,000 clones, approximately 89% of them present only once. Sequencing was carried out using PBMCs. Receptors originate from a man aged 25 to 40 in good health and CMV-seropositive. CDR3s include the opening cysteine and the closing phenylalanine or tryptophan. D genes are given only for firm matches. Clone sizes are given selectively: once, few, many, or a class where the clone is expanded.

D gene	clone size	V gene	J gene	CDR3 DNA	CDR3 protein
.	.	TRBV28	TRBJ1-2	TGTGCCAGCAGCCTAGGAGGCAGCCACTATGGCTACACCTTC	CASSLGGSHYGYTF
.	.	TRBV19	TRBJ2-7	TGTGCCAGTAGTATCGGACAGAGCTACGAGCAGTACTTC	CASSIGQSYEQYF
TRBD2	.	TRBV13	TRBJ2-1	TGTGCCAGCAGCTTAGCGGGCTACATCCGGGGGGGACCCCGTTCCAATGAGCAGTTCTTC	CASSLAGYIRGGPRSNEQFF
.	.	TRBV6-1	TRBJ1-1	TGTGCCAGCAGTGAAGCAGGGGCAGTTGAAGCTTTCTTT	CASSEAGAVEAFF
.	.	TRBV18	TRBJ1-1	TGTGCCAGTTCGAAAAGAGCGGGAATGCAGGGGAACACTGAAGCTTTCTTT	CASSKRAGMQGNTEAFF
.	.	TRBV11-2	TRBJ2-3	TGTGCCAGCAGCAGACTAGTCTGGGTAGATACGCAGTATTTT	CASSRLVWVDTQYF
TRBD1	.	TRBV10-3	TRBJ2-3	TGTGCCATCAGTGTGGGACAGGGGGCTGGTACAGATACGCAGTATTTT	CAISVGQGAGTDTQYF
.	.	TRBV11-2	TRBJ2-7	TGTGCCAGCATCCCTAACGGGAGACCCTACGAGCAGTACTTC	CASIPNGRPYEQYF
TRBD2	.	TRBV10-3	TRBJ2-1	TGTGCCATCAGCAAATCTAGCGGTTCCTACAATGAGCAGTTCTTC	CAISKSSGSYNEQFF
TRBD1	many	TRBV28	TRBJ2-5	TGTGCCAGCAGTTCTGGACAGGGGGAAGAGACCCAGTACTTC	CASSSGQGEETQYF
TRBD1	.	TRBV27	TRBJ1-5	TGTGCCAGCAGCGACAGGACAGGGCATAATCAGCCCCAGCATTTT	CASSDRTGHNQPQHF
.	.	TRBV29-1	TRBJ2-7	TGCAGCGCCTCCGGACAGCCCTACGAGCAGTACTTC	CSASGQPYEQYF
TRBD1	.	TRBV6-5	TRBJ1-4	TGTGCCAGCAGTTACCGGGGACAGAGTAATGAAAAACTGTTTTTT	CASSYRGQSNEKLFF
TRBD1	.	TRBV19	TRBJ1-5	TGTGCCAGTAGTAAAGACAGGGGCAATCAGCCCCAGCATTTT	CASSKDRGNQPQHF
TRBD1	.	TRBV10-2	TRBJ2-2	TGCGCCAGCAGTGGACAGGGTCGGATAGCCGGGGAGCTGTTTTTT	CASSGQGRIAGELFF
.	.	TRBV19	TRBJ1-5	TGTGCCAGTAGTATGAGTTGGCAGCCCCAGCATTTT	CASSMSWQPQHF
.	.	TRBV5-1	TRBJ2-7	TGCGCCAGCAGCTTGGTTTCCGGGGATTACGAGCAGTACTTC	CASSLVSGDYEQYF
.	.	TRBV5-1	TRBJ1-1	TGCGCCAGCAGCTTGGGCGGGGTTCGCACTGAAGCTTTCTTT	CASSLGGVRTEAFF
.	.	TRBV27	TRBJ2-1	TGTGCCAGCAGTCAGCGGCTCGGACCCGAGGCCTACAATGAGCAGTTCTTC	CASSQRLGPEAYNEQFF
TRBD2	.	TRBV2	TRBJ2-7	TGTGCCAGCAGTGAAGTGGTAGCGGGGACCTACGAGCAGTACTTC	CASSEVVAGTYEQYF
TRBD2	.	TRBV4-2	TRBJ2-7	TGTGCCAGCAGCCAAGATTCGGCTAGCGGGACCTACGAGCAGTACTTC	CASSQDSASGTYEQYF
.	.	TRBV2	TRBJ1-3	TGTGCCAGCAGACCCTGGGGACATTACGCCCTTAACACCATATATTTT	CASRPWGHYALNTIYF
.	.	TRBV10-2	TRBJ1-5	TGCGCCAGCAGTGAGGAGGGCTGGACGCCCCAGCATTTT	CASSEEGWTPQHF
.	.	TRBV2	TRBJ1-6	TGTGCCAGCAGGTCCGACAGCTTGTATTCACCCCTCCACTTT	CASRSDSLYSPLHF